These 15 T cell receptor beta chains originate from one sample sequenced in a study of Graves' ophthalmopathy and Graves' hyperthyroidism. RNA transcripts yielded amplified TCR beta CDR3 regions. Second-round multiplex PCR followed a first-round RT-PCR using HTBI primers. MiXCR, run by TCRdb on the multiplex PCR reads, gives a single entry per CDR3 protein. The data show about 1.1 million distinct CDR3 sequences, 35% to 40% seen once. Sequenced sample: peripheral blood or thyroid tissue (not recorded which). All receptors derive from an adult man with Graves' hyperthyroidism.

The rearrangement uses TRBV5-1 and TRBJ2-5; D may be TRBD2 (5 bases). The V gene lost 7 bases and the J gene lost 7 bases, with 14 bases spanning the gap. Germline V lookup: CDR1 SGHRS, CDR2 YFSETQ. CDR3 length equals 12 residues. CDR3 DNA sequence: TGCGCCAGCCAACATGACGGGGTGACCCAGTACTTC. Translating gives CASQHDGVTQYF.

The chain combines TRBV15 with TRBJ1-4; D gene ambiguous. Germline-derived CDR1 and CDR2 are LNHNV and YYDKDF (reference sequence). CDR3 length: 12 residues. V lost 1 base and J 15 bases, leaving 12 bases between the germline ends. CDR3 amino acids: CATSRAGLRLFF. In DNA, the CDR3 is TGTGCCACCAGCAGAGCGGGCCTAAGGTTGTTTTTT.

There are many counts of this clonotype. V gene TRBV29-1 combines with J gene TRBJ2-7; D call uncertain. The CDR3 runs 12 residues. V lost 4 bases to trimming and J lost 3 bases, with 10 bases between them. Germline assignment: CDR1 SQVTM and CDR2 ANQGSEA. CDR3 coding DNA: TGCAGCGTTGGAGAGATTTACTACGAGCAGTACTTC. It specifies CSVGEIYYEQYF.

The chain is built from TRBV4-1 and TRBJ1-1; 9 bases line up with TRBD1. Germline-derived CDR1 and CDR2 are MGHRA and YSYEKL. V gave up 4 bases and J gave up 7 bases; unmatched junction bases: 10. CDR3 length: 15 residues. The CDR3 coding sequence is TGCGCCAGCAGCCGCCCGGGACAGGGCGAAGTTGAAGCTTTCTTT. This sequence encodes CASSRPGQGEVEAFF.

This clonotype was recorded only once. The chain links TRBV2 to TRBJ2-5, with D maybe TRBD1 (5 bases). Trimming removed 7 bases at V and 5 bases at J, with 17 bases between. The length of the CDR3 is 14 residues. CDR1 and CDR2 from the germline V gene are SNHLY and FYNNEI. The CDR3 spells CASTSGRVYETQYF. The CDR3 DNA follows: TGTGCCAGCACTTCTGGCAGGGTTTACGAGACCCAGTACTTC.

This clonotype was seen a handful of times. The V and J genes are TRBV5-6 and TRBJ2-7; 7 nucleotides agree with TRBD1. J lost 6 bases, V lost 0 bases, and 3 bases had no gene match. Germline assignment: CDR1 SGHDT and CDR2 YYEEEE. The CDR3 spans 13 residues. The CDR3 sequence is CASSLEGAIEQYF. The CDR3 coding sequence is TGTGCCAGCAGCTTGGAGGGGGCGATCGAGCAGTACTTC.

J is TRBJ2-7 and V is TRBV7-8; TRBD1 might be the D (5 bases). Germline loops: CDR1 SGHVS, CDR2 FQNEAQ. The CDR3 is 15 amino acids. V lost 1 base, J lost 1 base, and 11 bases lay in between. CDR3 sequence reads: CASSLEQDASYEQYF. The CDR3 DNA reads as TGTGCCAGCAGCTTAGAACAGGATGCGTCCTACGAGCAGTACTTC.

The table lists this clonotype with a few counts. The chain uses TRBV6-5 and TRBJ2-7; D is uncertain. Germline CDR1 and CDR2: MNHEY and SVGAGI. The CDR3 sequence is 12 residues long. Trimming cost V 3 bases and J 5 bases, with 8 bases left between them. CDR3 nucleotide sequence: TGTGCCAGCAGTTATTTATCGGACGAGCAGTACTTC. This codes for CASSYLSDEQYF.

This clonotype was observed many times. The chain has TRBV19 and TRBJ2-7; TRBD2 might be the D (5 bases). V was trimmed by 4 bases and J by 5 bases, leaving 12 bases between them. The germline V gene has CDR1 LNHDA and CDR2 SQIVND (reference sequence). CDR3 length: 13 residues. CDR3 bases: TGTGCCAGTAGTACGCGGGTATGGGACGAGCAGTACTTC. Its translation is CASSTRVWDEQYF.

This clonotype has ten or more counts. The chain combines TRBV14 with TRBJ1-1; 8 bases align to TRBD1. The germline gives CDR1 SGHDN, CDR2 FVKESK. The CDR3 is 19 amino acids. With 4 bases clipped from V and 4 bases from J, the junction kept 20 bases outside the gene matches. The CDR3 DNA sequence: TGTGCCAGCAGCCCGACAGGGGTAGTCGGCGTACGGTATGGCACTGAAGCTTTCTTT. This codes for CASSPTGVVGVRYGTEAFF.

This clonotype occurred once. At one end, the junction sequence differs from germline, possibly due to a read error. The genes are TRBV7-9 and TRBJ1-2; D not resolved. There are 12 residues in the CDR3. Germline CDR1 reads SEHNR; CDR2 reads FQNEAQ (reference sequence). The CDR3 here is CASSQDPWGYTF. The CDR3, as DNA: TGCGCCAGCAGCCAAGATCCCTGGGGCTACACCTTC. Full variable domain (remainder filled in from reference TRBV7-9 and TRBJ1-2): DTGVSQNPRHKITKRGQNVTFRCDPISEHNRLYWYRQTLGQGPEFLTYFQNEAQLEKSRLLSDRFSAERPKGSFSTLEIQRTEQGDSAMYLCASSQDPWGYTFGSGTRLTVV.

The gene calls are TRBV12-3 or TRBV12-4 and TRBJ1-2; the D is unclear. Between the trimmed V and J ends, which lost 2 bases and 8 bases, there was a span of 12 bases. This CDR3 comprises 13 residues. The CDR3 is CASSLSVKEGYTF. CDR3 DNA: TGTGCCAGCAGTTTATCTGTAAAAGAAGGCTACACCTTC.

The sample holds a few counts of this clonotype. The chain has TRBV27 and TRBJ1-1; possibly TRBD1 for D (5 bases). This CDR3 is built from 14 residues. CDR1 and CDR2 (germline): MNHEY, SMNVEV (reference sequence). The ends were cut back, 7 bases at V and 4 bases at J, with 16 bases in the middle. CDR3 bases: TGTGCCAGCATTCCAAAGGGGAGCGGCACTGAAGCTTTCTTT. Its translation: CASIPKGSGTEAFF.

The count of this clonotype is one. The chain recombines TRBV7-9 with TRBJ2-5; D remains unclear. The CDR3 contains 14 residues. The V gene lost 7 bases and the J gene lost 2 bases, with 14 bases spanning the gap. Germline V gene lookup returns CDR1 SEHNR and CDR2 FQNEAQ (reference sequence). CDR3 bases: TGTGCCAGCATCCAGTCGTGGGGACAAGAGACCCAGTACTTC. Translation gives CASIQSWGQETQYF.

This clonotype has a handful of counts. The genes are TRBV7-2 and TRBJ1-5; no reliable D call. Trimming took 6 bases from V and 4 from J, leaving 16 bases between them. Germline V lookup: CDR1 SGHTA, CDR2 FQGNSA. CDR3 length equals 15 residues. DNA for the CDR3: TGTGCCAGCAGTACTCAGAAGGCCAGAAATCAGCCCCAGCATTTT. It encodes CASSTQKARNQPQHF.